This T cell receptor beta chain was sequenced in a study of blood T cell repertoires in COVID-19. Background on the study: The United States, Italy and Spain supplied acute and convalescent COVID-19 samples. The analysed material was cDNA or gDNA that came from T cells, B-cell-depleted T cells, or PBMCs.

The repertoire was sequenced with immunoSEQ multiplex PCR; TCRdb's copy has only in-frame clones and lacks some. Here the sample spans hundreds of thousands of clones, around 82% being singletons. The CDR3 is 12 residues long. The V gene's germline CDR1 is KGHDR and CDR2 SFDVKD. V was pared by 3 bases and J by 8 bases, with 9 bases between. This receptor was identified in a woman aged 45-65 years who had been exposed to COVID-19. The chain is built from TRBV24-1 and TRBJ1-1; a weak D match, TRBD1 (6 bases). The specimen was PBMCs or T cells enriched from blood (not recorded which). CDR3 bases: TGTGCCACCAGTGATATAGGGACAGAAGCTTTCTTT. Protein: CATSDIGTEAFF.